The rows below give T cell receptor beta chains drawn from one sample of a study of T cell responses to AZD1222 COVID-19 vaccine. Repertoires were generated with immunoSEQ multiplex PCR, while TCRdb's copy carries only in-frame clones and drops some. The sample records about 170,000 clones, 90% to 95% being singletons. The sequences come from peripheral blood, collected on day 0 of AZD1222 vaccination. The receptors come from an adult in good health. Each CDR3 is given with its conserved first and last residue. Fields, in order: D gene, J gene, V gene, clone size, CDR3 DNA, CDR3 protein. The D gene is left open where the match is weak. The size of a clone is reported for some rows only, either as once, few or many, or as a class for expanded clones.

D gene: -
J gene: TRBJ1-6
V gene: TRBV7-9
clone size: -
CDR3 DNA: TGTGCCAGCAGCTTAGAGGTTTATAATTCACCCCTCCACTTT
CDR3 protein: CASSLEVYNSPLHF

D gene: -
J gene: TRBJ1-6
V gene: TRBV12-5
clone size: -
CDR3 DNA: TGTGCTAGTGGTTTGTTTCCGGCTGGGGGACCGGCTAGAGGGGGTTCACCCCTCCACTTT
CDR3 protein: CASGLFPAGGPARGGSPLHF

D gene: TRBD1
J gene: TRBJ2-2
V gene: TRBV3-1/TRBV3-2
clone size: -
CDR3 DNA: TGTGCCAGCAGCCTAACAGGGGGCGCGAACACCGGGGAGCTGTTTTTT
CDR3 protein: CASSLTGGANTGELFF

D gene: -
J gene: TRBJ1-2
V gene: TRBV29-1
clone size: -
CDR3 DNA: TGCAGCGTTGACAGGTTCTATGGCTACACCTTC
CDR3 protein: CSVDRFYGYTF

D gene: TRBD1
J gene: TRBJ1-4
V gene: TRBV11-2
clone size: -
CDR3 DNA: TGTGCCAGCAGCCGAACAGGGGCTCGGGGCTTGTATGAAAAACTGTTTTTT
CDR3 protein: CASSRTGARGLYEKLFF

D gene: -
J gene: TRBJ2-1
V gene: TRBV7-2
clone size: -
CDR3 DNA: TGTGCCAGCAGCCCAGGAAGGGCCTACAATGAGCAGTTCTTC
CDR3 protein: CASSPGRAYNEQFF

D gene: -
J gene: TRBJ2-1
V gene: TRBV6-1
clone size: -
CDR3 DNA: TGTGCCAGCAGTGAAAAGCGGCGGGCTTACAATGAGCAGTTCTTC
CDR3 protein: CASSEKRRAYNEQFF

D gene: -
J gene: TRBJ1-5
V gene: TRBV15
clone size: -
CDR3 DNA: TGTGCCACCAGCAGAGGAGCAGCATATAGCAATCAGCCCCAGCATTTT
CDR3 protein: CATSRGAAYSNQPQHF

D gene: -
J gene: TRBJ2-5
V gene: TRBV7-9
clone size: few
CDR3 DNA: TGTGCCAGCAGCAGACTAGTAGAGACCCAGTACTTC
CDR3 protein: CASSRLVETQYF

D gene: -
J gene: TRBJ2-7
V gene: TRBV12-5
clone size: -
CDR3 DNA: TGTGCTAGTGGTTTGGTATGGGGTCGGGGTAGCGGTTATCCCTACGAGCAGTACTTC
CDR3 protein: CASGLVWGRGSGYPYEQYF

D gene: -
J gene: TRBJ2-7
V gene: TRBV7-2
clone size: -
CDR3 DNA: TGTGCCAGCAGTGAAGCCTGGGGGAGGTCCTACGAGCAGTACTTC
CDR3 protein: CASSEAWGRSYEQYF

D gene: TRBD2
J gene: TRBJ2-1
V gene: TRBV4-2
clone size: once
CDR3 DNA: TGTGCCAGCAGCCAAGGGGGACTAGCGGGAGGGCACGCCTGGAATGAGCAGTTCTTC
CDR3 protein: CASSQGGLAGGHAWNEQFF

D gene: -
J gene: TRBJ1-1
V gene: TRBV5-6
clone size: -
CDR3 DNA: TGTGCCAGCAACATATTTCAGGGAATTCGTGGTAGTTCTGAAGCTTTCTTT
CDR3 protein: CASNIFQGIRGSSEAFF

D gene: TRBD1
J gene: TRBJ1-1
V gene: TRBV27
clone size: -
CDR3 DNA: TGTGCCAGCAGTTTATTTAGACAGGGAAGGGCTGAAGCTTTCTTT
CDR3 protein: CASSLFRQGRAEAFF

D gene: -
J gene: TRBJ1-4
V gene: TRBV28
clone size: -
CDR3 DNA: TGTGCCAGCAGCACCGTAGGACAGTTTAATGAAAAACTGTTTTTT
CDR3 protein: CASSTVGQFNEKLFF

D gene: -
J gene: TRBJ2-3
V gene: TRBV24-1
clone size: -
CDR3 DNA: TGTGCCACCAGTGACCCAATTCCAGATACGCAGTATTTT
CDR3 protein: CATSDPIPDTQYF

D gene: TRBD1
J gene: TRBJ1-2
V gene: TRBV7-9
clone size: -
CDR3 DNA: TGTGCCAGCAGCTTAGACAGGGGGATTGATGGCTACACCTTC
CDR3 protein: CASSLDRGIDGYTF

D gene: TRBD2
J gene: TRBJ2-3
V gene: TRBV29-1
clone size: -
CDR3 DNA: TGCAGCGTTGAACCCCACCGGCGGGGGAGCACAGATACGCAGTATTTT
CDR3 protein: CSVEPHRRGSTDTQYF

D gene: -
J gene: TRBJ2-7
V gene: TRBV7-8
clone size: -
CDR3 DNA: TGTGCCAGCAGCTTAGCCTTTCTCCGGGGCGAGCAGTACTTC
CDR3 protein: CASSLAFLRGEQYF

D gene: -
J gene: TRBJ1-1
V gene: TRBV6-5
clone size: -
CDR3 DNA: TGTGCCAGCAGTTCCCTCCCAGTGAAGGCTGAAGCTTTCTTT
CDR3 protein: CASSSLPVKAEAFF

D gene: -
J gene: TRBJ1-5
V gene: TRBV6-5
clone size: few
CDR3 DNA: TGTGCCAGCAGTTACCGGAGAATCGATAGCAATCAGCCCCAGCATTTT
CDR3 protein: CASSYRRIDSNQPQHF

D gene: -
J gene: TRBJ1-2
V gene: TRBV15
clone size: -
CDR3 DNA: TGTGCCACCAGCAGTTCGGGGCCGCCGGGCTACACCTTC
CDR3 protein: CATSSSGPPGYTF

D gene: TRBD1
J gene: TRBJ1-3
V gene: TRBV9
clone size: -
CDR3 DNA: TGTGCCAGCAGCCCTCAGACAGGGGTCTCTGGAAACACCATATATTTT
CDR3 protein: CASSPQTGVSGNTIYF

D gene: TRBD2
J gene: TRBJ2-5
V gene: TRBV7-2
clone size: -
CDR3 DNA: TGTGCCAGCAGCTTAGCTTTATTAGCGGGGGCCTACCAAGAGACCCAGTACTTC
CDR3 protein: CASSLALLAGAYQETQYF

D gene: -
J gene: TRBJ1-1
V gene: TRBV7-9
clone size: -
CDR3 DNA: TGTGCCAGCAGCTTAGGAGGGCTTGAAGCTTTCTTT
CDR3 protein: CASSLGGLEAFF

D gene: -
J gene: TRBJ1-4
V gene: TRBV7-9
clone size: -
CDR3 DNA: TGTGCCAGCAGCTTGGCAGGCCAAGAAAAACTGTTTTTT
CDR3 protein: CASSLAGQEKLFF

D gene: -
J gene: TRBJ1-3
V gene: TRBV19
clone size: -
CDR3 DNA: TGTGCCAGTACCCCCCGAAGGGGGACGGACTCTGGAAACACCATATATTTT
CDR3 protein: CASTPRRGTDSGNTIYF

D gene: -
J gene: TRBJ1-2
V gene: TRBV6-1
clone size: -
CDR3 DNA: TGTGCCAGCAGTGAAGTAGGGCCCTATGGCTACACCTTC
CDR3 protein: CASSEVGPYGYTF